The 26 T cell receptor beta chains listed next were all sequenced from one sample in a study of read filtering for tumor transcriptome and immune sequencing. The library was built from around 400 ng RNA with molecular barcoded adaptors for alpha/delta and beta/gamma chains. MiXCR, run by TCRdb on the reads, gives a single entry per CDR3 protein. The data hold 120,000 or so distinct CDR3 sequences, with approximately 13% observed a single time. Sequences were obtained from a population of CD138-negative cells sorted from bone marrow. The receptors shown here come from a donor over 35 with multiple myeloma.

The table lists this clonotype with many counts. The J gene is TRBJ1-2, the V gene TRBV27; D is perhaps TRBD1 (6 bases). V lost 10 bases and J lost 4, with 19 bases in between. The CDR3 is 14 amino acids. CDR1 is MNHEY and CDR2 is SMNVEV in the germline V gene (reference sequence). This CDR3 reads CATSDGGGPYGYTF. In nucleotides, the CDR3 is TGTGCCACCTCTGACGGGGGGGGGCCCTATGGCTACACCTTC.

This clonotype is labeled as medium-sized. The chain recombines TRBV5-6 with TRBJ1-5; D possibly corresponds to TRBD1 (5 bases). The CDR3 is made up of 16 amino acids. V was shortened by 5 bases and J by 7 bases, with 22 bases between the two germline ends. Germline V gene data show CDR1 as SGHDT and CDR2 as YYEEEE. CDR3 region: CASSRDSGRLGQPQHF. The CDR3 DNA reads as TGTGCCAGCAGTCGGGACTCGGGACGCTTGGGCCAGCCCCAGCATTTT.

This clonotype was detected ten times or more. The V and J genes are TRBV3-1 and TRBJ2-1, with D possibly TRBD2 on 5 matching bases. CDR3 length equals 17 residues. CDR1 LGHDT and CDR2 YNNKEL come from the germline V gene (reference sequence). V dropped 0 bases and J dropped 6 bases, with 18 bases sitting between them. For the CDR3, the DNA is TGTGCCAGCAGCCAAGAGGGAAACGGGATTACCCTCAATGAGCAGTTCTTC. This translates into CASSQEGNGITLNEQFF.

On this clonotype itself: The final CDR3 position lacks the conserved phenylalanine or tryptophan, pointing to a likely read error. The chain combines TRBV3-1 with TRBJ1-4; no clear D. The germline V gene has CDR1 LGHDT and CDR2 YNNKEL (reference sequence). The length of the CDR3 is 15 residues. V was pared by 1 base and J by 0 bases, with 6 bases between. The CDR3 sequence: CASSQAVATNEKLFL. For the CDR3, the DNA is TGTGCCAGCAGCCAAGCCGTAGCAACTAATGAAAAACTGTTTCTT.

This clonotype was counted at least ten times. The V gene is TRBV29-1, the J gene TRBJ2-7; 11 bases fit TRBD1. Germline CDR1 SQVTM, CDR2 ANQGSEA. The J segment lost 2 bases and the V segment lost 2 bases, leaving 5 bases of the junction unmatched. The CDR3 spans 15 residues. Here the CDR3 DNA reads TGCAGCGTTGAACGGGGACAGGGGGTTACCTACGAGCAGTACTTC. Translated, it gives CSVERGQGVTYEQYF.

In its sample, this clonotype was seen many times. J is TRBJ1-4 and V is TRBV3-1; the D is unclear. CDR3 length: 14 amino acids. The V and J ends lost 0 bases and 11 bases respectively, with 13 bases between them. The germline gives CDR1 LGHDT, CDR2 YNNKEL (reference sequence). Here the CDR3 reads CASSQDPALAKLFF. In DNA, the CDR3 is TGTGCCAGCAGCCAAGATCCGGCCTTGGCCAAACTGTTTTTT.

A remark on this clonotype: A read error may be the cause here, since a much bigger clone is one base away. This sequence joins TRBV2 and TRBJ1-2; tentatively, D is TRBD1 (5 bases). Germline CDR1 SNHLY, CDR2 FYNNEI. The CDR3 extends over 11 amino acids. The CDR3, as DNA: TGTGCCTCCCGGGACTTGGTCGGCTGCACCTTC. Residues: CASRDLVGCTF.

This clonotype was seen repeatedly, ten times or more. One end of the junction is discordant with germline, which a read error may explain. The genes are TRBV6-1 and TRBJ1-1; 7 bases agree with TRBD1. This CDR3 has 14 amino acids. Germline V CDR1 and CDR2: MNHNS, SASEGT. This CDR3 is CASSERRDSNSLSF. The CDR3, as DNA: TGTGCCAGCAGTGAACGCCGGGACAGCAACTCTCTTTCTTTT.

This clonotype was counted at least ten times. The chain couples TRBV7-2 to TRBJ1-2; D not resolved. In germline, CDR1 is SGHTA, CDR2 FQGNSA. CDR3 length: 13 amino acids. The V end was cut by 8 bases, the J end by 2 bases, with 12 bases between. As DNA, the CDR3 is TGTGCCAGCGCACGGACGGAGAACTATGGCTACACCTTC. This sequence encodes CASARTENYGYTF.

Details on this clonotype: This sequence may be a read error, since a much larger clone differs from it by one base. This chain connects TRBV18 to TRBJ2-3, with 8 bases that match TRBD1. The germline CDR1 and CDR2 sequences are KGHSH and LQKENI. This CDR3 has 15 amino acids. In DNA form, the CDR3 reads TGTGCCACCTCACCAGACAGGGGCAGCACAGATACGCAGTATTTT. Translation: CATSPDRGSTDTQYF.

In its sample, this clonotype was seen many times. The V and J genes are TRBV7-2 and TRBJ1-1; D unclear. The CDR3 is 14 residues long. Germline assignment: CDR1 SGHTA and CDR2 FQGNSA. The V end was cut by 1 base, the J end by 6 bases, with 12 bases between. The DNA of the CDR3 is TGTGCCAGCAGCTTAGTGGAGGGATCGGCTGAAGCTTTCTTT. Its protein is CASSLVEGSAEAFF.

Ten or more counts support this clonotype. The genes are TRBV11-2 and TRBJ2-1; TRBD1 matches at 7 bases. This CDR3 is 17 amino acids long. Per germline, CDR1 SGHAT and CDR2 FQNNGV. J lost 4 bases, V lost 4 bases, and 13 bases had no gene match. The CDR3 spells CASSYRQGAYGYNEQFF. The CDR3 nucleotides read TGTGCCAGCAGCTATCGACAGGGAGCCTACGGTTACAATGAGCAGTTCTTC.

Many counts were recorded for this clonotype. CDR3 in amino acids: CASSVVSRPWNTEAFF. CDR3 nucleotide sequence: TGTGCCAGCAGCGTAGTGAGTCGACCGTGGAACACTGAAGCTTTCTTT. The V and J genes are TRBV9 and TRBJ1-1; unclear D gene. In germline, CDR1 is SGDLS, CDR2 YYNGEE. Trimming cost V 0 bases and J 1 base, with 13 bases left between them. The CDR3 has 16 amino acids.

This clonotype was counted many times. The chain carries TRBV6-2 or TRBV6-3 and TRBJ2-1; D is uncertain. The CDR3 has 13 amino acids. Deletions cut 2 bases from V and 6 bases from J, with 8 bases between. Germline assignment: CDR1 MNHEY and CDR2 SVGEGT. The CDR3 bases are TGTGCCAGCAGTTACCCACCCGTCAATGAGCAGTTCTTC. Translation gives CASSYPPVNEQFF.

For this clonotype: The conserved final phenylalanine or tryptophan is absent from the CDR3, which likely points to a read error. The limits of the CDR3 on the DNA are not certain, so only TCRdb's listed CDR3 is given. This sequence joins TRBV6-2 or TRBV6-3 and TRBJ2-1. In germline, CDR1 is MNHEY, CDR2 SVGEGT. The CDR3 spans 15 residues, counting both ends. CDR3 protein: CASSYSRAPYNEQIS.

The CDR3 DNA follows: TGCAGCGTTGGAGGGTGGAACACTGAAGCTTTCTTT. Residues: CSVGGWNTEAFF. The chain recombines TRBV29-1 with TRBJ1-1, with D unresolved. V lost 4 bases to trimming and J lost 1 base, with 7 bases between them. There are 12 residues in the CDR3. The germline V gene has CDR1 SQVTM and CDR2 ANQGSEA.

The chain uses TRBV29-1 and TRBJ1-1; TRBD1 is a possible D gene (6 bases). The germline V and J ends were trimmed by 1 base and 2 bases, with 11 bases remaining between them. Germline CDR1 reads SQVTM; CDR2 reads ANQGSEA. This CDR3 is built from 14 residues. The CDR3 coding sequence is TGCAGCGTTGAAGTATACAGGGCCAACACTGAAGCTTTCTTT. Protein: CSVEVYRANTEAFF.

J is TRBJ2-5 and V is TRBV7-9, with no clear D. The CDR3 has 12 residues. CDR1 and CDR2 from the germline V gene are SEHNR and FQNEAQ (reference sequence). Deletions cut 6 bases from V and 3 bases from J, with 8 bases between. CDR3 amino acids: CASSRAKETQYF. CDR3 in DNA: TGTGCCAGCAGTCGTGCCAAAGAGACCCAGTACTTC.

In DNA, the CDR3 is TGTGCCAGCAGCCCCCGGGGAACTAGCCCCAACCCCCAAGAGACCCAGTACTTC. Amino acids: CASSPRGTSPNPQETQYF. The V call is TRBV14, the J call TRBJ2-5; D is perhaps TRBD2 (6 bases). Trimming took 4 bases from V and 1 from J, leaving 22 bases between them. CDR3 length equals 18 residues. From germline, CDR1 is SGHDN and CDR2 FVKESK.

This clonotype was seen repeatedly, ten times or more. DNA for the CDR3: TGTGCCAGCACCCTAGAGGGCAGCGGTTGGACCGGGGAGCTGTTTTTT. This gives the protein CASTLEGSGWTGELFF. This chain joins TRBV3-1 and TRBJ2-2; D perhaps matches TRBD2 (5 bases). The CDR3 is made up of 16 amino acids. V was cut by 7 bases and J by 5 bases, with 20 bases left in between. Per germline, CDR1 LGHDT and CDR2 YNNKEL (reference sequence).

This clonotype appeared many times. The chain employs TRBV28 and TRBJ2-3; TRBD2 aligns across 11 bases. Germline V gene data show CDR1 as MDHEN and CDR2 as SYDVKM. V gave up 7 bases and J gave up 5 bases; unmatched junction bases: 5. This CDR3 is built from 14 residues. CDR3: CASTRTSGQDTQYF. The DNA for the CDR3 is TGTGCCAGCACCAGGACTAGCGGGCAAGATACGCAGTATTTT.

This clonotype was seen at least ten times. This sequence joins TRBV5-1 and TRBJ2-3, with unresolved D. CDR1 is SGHRS, CDR2 YFSETQ, per germline. The CDR3 has 13 amino acids. V gave up 5 bases and J gave up 2 bases, with 9 bases separating them. The CDR3, as DNA: TGCGCCAGCAGGTTGCAGCCCACAGATACGCAGTATTTT. The encoded protein is CASRLQPTDTQYF.

This clonotype was counted at least ten times. The chain has TRBV25-1 and TRBJ1-1; no reliable D call. Germline loops: CDR1 MGHDK, CDR2 SYGVNS. The CDR3 is made up of 12 amino acids. V dropped 8 bases and J dropped 1 base, with 8 bases sitting between them. In DNA, the CDR3 is TGTGCCAGCGGGCGACAGAACACTGAAGCTTTCTTT. Encoded protein: CASGRQNTEAFF.

This clonotype was counted ten times or more. This chain connects TRBV3-1 to TRBJ1-5; D remains ambiguous. CDR1 LGHDT and CDR2 YNNKEL come from the germline V gene (reference sequence). V was cut by 0 bases and J by 0 bases, with 12 bases left in between. The CDR3 is 17 amino acids. The CDR3 region has the DNA TGTGCCAGCAGCCAAGACTATGGCAGCCATAGCAATCAGCCCCAGCATTTT. It translates to CASSQDYGSHSNQPQHF.

This clonotype showed up many times. V and J are TRBV7-6 and TRBJ2-1; D may be TRBD1 (7 bases). V lost 6 bases and J 6 bases, leaving 21 bases between the germline ends. The germline CDR1 and CDR2 sequences are SGHVS and FNYEAQ. This CDR3 region has 16 residues. The CDR3 DNA follows: TGTGCCAGCAGTTCAGGGGGGACAGCCAGGTTCAATGAGCAGTTCTTC. This encodes CASSSGGTARFNEQFF.

This clonotype was counted at least ten times. The chain joins TRBV12-3 or TRBV12-4 to TRBJ2-5, with D maybe TRBD2 (6 bases). The length of the CDR3 is 13 residues. V gave up 9 bases and J gave up 2 bases, with 13 bases separating them. The CDR3 reads CASISGEQETQYF. CDR3 sequence (DNA): TGTGCCAGTATTAGCGGAGAACAAGAGACCCAGTACTTC.